The clone carrying this TCR beta chain was seen only a few times. Germline V gives CDR1 SGHTA, CDR2 FQGTGA. Between the trimmed V and J ends, which lost 3 bases and 4 bases, there was a span of 14 bases. There are 15 residues in the CDR3. In the original processing: For nucleated cells, counts were estimated from reference gene primer amplification. Sequencing used immunoSEQ multiplex PCR; TCRdb keeps in-frame clones, though not all of them. V and J calls and clone size are as listed in that table; D and trimming were resolved from the DNA. The data hold some 530,000 clones, with 80% to 90% observed a single time. This sample stems from a study of blood T cell repertoires in COVID-19. Across the study: Acute and convalescent COVID-19 samples came from the United States, Italy and Spain. From T cells, B-cell-depleted T cells, or PBMCs came the material, which was cDNA or gDNA.

The TCR originated in a human donor in a cohort sampled during active COVID-19. The chain couples TRBV7-3 to TRBJ2-3; D is perhaps TRBD2 (5 bases). The material sequenced was peripheral blood. CDR3 sequence: CASSLGRRPPDTQYF. Here the CDR3 DNA reads TGTGCCAGCAGCTTGGGGAGACGCCCCCCAGATACGCAGTATTTT.